This T cell receptor beta chain was captured in a study of blood T cells in healthy people across ages. Of note for this clonotype: A much more abundant neighbour one base away suggests this may be a read error.

A sample-barcoded 5' primer and a J-beta primer mix were used in a second PCR of roughly 7 to 11 cycles. TCRdb processed the 5' RACE reads anew with MiXCR; each CDR3 protein has one entry. The sample includes about 1.5 million distinct CDR3 sequences, roughly 43% of them seen just once. The CDR3 sequence is 12 residues long. This chain links TRBV12-3 or TRBV12-4 with TRBJ1-2; 8 nucleotides line up with TRBD1. This clonotype was sampled from a woman aged 18-35 years in good health. Sequencing was performed on blood. As DNA, the CDR3 is TGTGTCAGCAGTTTCCCAGGGGGCGGCTACACCTTC. Translated, it gives CVSSFPGGGYTF.